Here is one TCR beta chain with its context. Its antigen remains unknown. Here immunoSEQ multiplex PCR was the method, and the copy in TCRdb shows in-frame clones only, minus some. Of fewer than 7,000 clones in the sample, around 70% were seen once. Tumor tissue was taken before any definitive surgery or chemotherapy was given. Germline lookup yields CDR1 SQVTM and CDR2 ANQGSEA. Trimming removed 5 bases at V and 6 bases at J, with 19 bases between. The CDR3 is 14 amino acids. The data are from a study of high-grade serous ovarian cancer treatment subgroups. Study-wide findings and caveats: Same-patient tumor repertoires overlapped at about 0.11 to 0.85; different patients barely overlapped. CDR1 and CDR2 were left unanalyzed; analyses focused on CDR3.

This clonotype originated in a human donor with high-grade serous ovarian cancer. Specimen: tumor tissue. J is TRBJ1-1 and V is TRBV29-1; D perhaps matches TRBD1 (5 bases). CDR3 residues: CSVLPGASQPEAFF. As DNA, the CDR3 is TGCAGCGTTTTGCCTGGGGCAAGTCAGCCTGAAGCTTTCTTT.